The 24 T cell receptor beta chains listed next were all sequenced from one sample in a study of control samples from healthy donors and cancer patients. Profiling relied on immunoSEQ multiplex PCR, and the TCRdb table lists in-frame clones only, not all of them. This sample yields more than 15,000 clones, of which around 89% are seen a single time; 8% to 10% belongs to the top ten. Sequenced sample: PBMCs. The receptors were sampled from a woman aged 55-69 years with head and neck cancer.

The V call is TRBV5-1, the J call TRBJ2-1; tentatively, D is TRBD2 (6 bases). The CDR3 totals 16 residues. V gave up 1 base and J gave up 7 bases, with 18 bases separating them. Germline loops: CDR1 SGHRS, CDR2 YFSETQ. In DNA form, the CDR3 reads TGCGCCAGCAGCTTGTGGGGGACTTCGGAGGGGAATGAGCAGTTCTTC. It specifies CASSLWGTSEGNEQFF.

The chain has TRBV19 and TRBJ2-7, with TRBD2 matching over 10 bases. The V segment lost 7 bases and the J segment 3 bases; nucleotides outside the gene matches: 9. The V gene's germline CDR1 is LNHDA and CDR2 SQIVND (reference sequence). The CDR3 is 15 amino acids. The CDR3: CASKIAGGPNYEQYF. CDR3 coding DNA: TGTGCCAGTAAGATAGCGGGAGGACCAAACTACGAGCAGTACTTC.

The genes are TRBV10-3 and TRBJ2-7; perhaps TRBD2 as D (6 bases). In germline, CDR1 is ENHRY, CDR2 SYGVKD. The CDR3 runs 16 residues. V dropped 5 bases and J dropped 0 bases, with 17 bases sitting between them. This CDR3 is CAISPGPLGGSYEQYF. The CDR3 DNA reads TGTGCCATCAGTCCCGGCCCCTTGGGAGGCTCCTACGAGCAGTACTTC.

The rearrangement joins TRBV5-1 to TRBJ2-1; a weak D match, TRBD2 (6 bases). In germline, CDR1 is SGHRS, CDR2 YFSETQ. This CDR3 contains 16 residues. The V end was cut by 6 bases, the J end by 0 bases, with 16 bases between. CDR3 sequence (DNA): TGCGCCAGCACCTCCCTGGTCGGGAGCTCCTACAATGAGCAGTTCTTC. Its translation: CASTSLVGSSYNEQFF.

The V call is TRBV28, the J call TRBJ2-1, with D tentatively TRBD1 (6 bases). Germline V gene sequence: CDR1 MDHEN, CDR2 SYDVKM. Trimming removed 5 bases from V and 4 bases from J, with 15 bases in between. There are 15 residues in the CDR3. CDR3 nucleotides: TGTGCCAGCAGTCCACAACAGGGTCGGTACAATGAGCAGTTCTTC. Translation: CASSPQQGRYNEQFF.

This chain joins TRBV19 and TRBJ1-4; 9 bases agree with TRBD1. The CDR3 has 15 amino acids. J lost 5 bases, V lost 7 bases, and 8 bases had no gene match. Germline assignment: CDR1 LNHDA and CDR2 SQIVND (reference sequence). CDR3 DNA sequence: TGTGCCAGTAAGGTGGGGACAGGGAAGAATGAAAAACTGTTTTTT. Translation gives CASKVGTGKNEKLFF.

The chain employs TRBV5-6 and TRBJ1-2; possibly TRBD1 for D (5 bases). Germline V gives CDR1 SGHDT, CDR2 YYEEEE. V dropped 0 bases and J dropped 8 bases, with 14 bases sitting between them. The CDR3 runs 14 residues. CDR3 DNA: TGTGCCAGCAGCTTGGGGGACGTCACTCGGGGCTACACCTTC. This sequence encodes CASSLGDVTRGYTF.

The chain uses TRBV5-1 and TRBJ2-7; D is undetermined. The CDR3 contains 13 residues. V lost 0 bases, J lost 6 bases, and 10 bases lay in between. Per the germline V gene, CDR1 is SGHRS and CDR2 is YFSETQ. In DNA form, the CDR3 reads TGCGCCAGCAGCTTGGTGGGCCCGGTCGAGCAGTACTTC. As protein: CASSLVGPVEQYF. The whole variable domain, filled in from reference TRBV5-1 and TRBJ2-7, reads KAGVTQTPRYLIKTRGQQVTLSCSPISGHRSVSWYQQTPGQGLQFLFEYFSETQRNKGNFPGRFSGRQFSNSRSEMNVSTLELGDSALYLCASSLVGPVEQYFGPGTRLTVT.

V gene TRBV27 combines with J gene TRBJ1-1; 7 nucleotides line up with TRBD1. Germline values: CDR1 MNHEY, CDR2 SMNVEV (reference sequence). V gave up 2 bases and J gave up 6 bases; unmatched junction bases: 3. The CDR3 runs 13 residues. The CDR3 spells CASSLAGGPEAFF. For the CDR3, the DNA is TGTGCCAGCAGTTTAGCAGGGGGGCCTGAAGCTTTCTTT.

This clone appeared once. The chain joins TRBV27 to TRBJ2-7; D is uncertain. Between the trimmed V and J ends, which lost 4 bases and 3 bases, there was a span of 4 bases. The germline V gene has CDR1 MNHEY and CDR2 SMNVEV (reference sequence). The CDR3 contains 11 residues. The CDR3 loop is CASSSYYEQYF. The CDR3 nucleotides read TGTGCCAGCAGTTCCTACTACGAGCAGTACTTC.

This chain connects TRBV11-2 to TRBJ1-1, with D perhaps TRBD1 (6 bases). Germline V gene lookup returns CDR1 SGHAT and CDR2 FQNNGV. V was clipped by 2 bases and J by 5 bases, with 24 bases between them. This CDR3 has 18 amino acids. The CDR3 loop reads CASSLNSGTTGRGTEAFF. DNA for the CDR3: TGTGCCAGCAGCTTAAACTCCGGGACAACCGGCCGGGGTACTGAAGCTTTCTTT.

The rearrangement links TRBV18 to TRBJ1-1, with TRBD1 identical over 7 bases. The ends lost 4 bases at V and 0 bases at J; junction bases unmatched: 5. The V gene's germline CDR1 is KGHSH and CDR2 LQKENI. The CDR3 is 15 residues long. The CDR3 DNA follows: TGTGCCAGCTCACTTTCCGGGACAGTGAACACTGAAGCTTTCTTT. This translates into CASSLSGTVNTEAFF.

The rearrangement links TRBV2 to TRBJ1-1; 9 bases line up with TRBD1. The CDR3 covers 16 residues. The V segment lost 5 bases and the J segment 1 base; nucleotides outside the gene matches: 8. Germline V gene lookup returns CDR1 SNHLY and CDR2 FYNNEI. The CDR3 sequence: CASSHEGTGPNTEAFF. CDR3 coding DNA: TGTGCCAGCAGTCACGAAGGGACAGGGCCGAACACTGAAGCTTTCTTT.

The V gene is TRBV19, the J gene TRBJ1-4; 9 bases match TRBD1. Unmatched junction bases numbered 11, after V lost 3 bases and J lost 6 bases. From germline, CDR1 is LNHDA and CDR2 SQIVND (reference sequence). This CDR3 is built from 17 residues. In DNA form, the CDR3 reads TGTGCCAGTAGTATCCTCCCGGGACAGGGCGCTGATGAAAAACTGTTTTTT. It translates to CASSILPGQGADEKLFF.

The rearrangement uses TRBV7-9 and TRBJ2-1, with a possible D match to TRBD1 (5 bases). The V end lost 6 bases, the J end lost 4 bases, and 16 bases lay between the germline ends. CDR1 is SEHNR and CDR2 is FQNEAQ in the germline V gene (reference sequence). This CDR3 spans 15 amino acids. The CDR3 nucleotides read TGTGCCAGCAGTGTATACTTAGACAGTTACAATGAGCAGTTCTTC. Translating gives CASSVYLDSYNEQFF.

This sequence joins TRBV7-8 and TRBJ2-3; 8 bases are shared with TRBD2. The ends lost 1 base at V and 0 bases at J; junction bases unmatched: 3. Germline V gives CDR1 SGHVS, CDR2 FQNEAQ. The CDR3 is made up of 16 amino acids. The CDR3 DNA is TGTGCCAGCAGCTTAGTCGGCGGGGGGAGCACAGATACGCAGTATTTT. This gives the protein CASSLVGGGSTDTQYF.

CDR3 in DNA: TGTGCCAGTAGCGGACAGGGAGTATCCAACATTCAGTACTTC. As protein: CASSGQGVSNIQYF. V and J are TRBV19 and TRBJ2-4; 8 bases map to TRBD1. With V trimmed by 6 bases and J by 7 bases, 8 bases remained unmatched. The CDR3 totals 14 residues. Looked up from germline, CDR1 is LNHDA and CDR2 is SQIVND (reference sequence).

J is TRBJ2-6 and V is TRBV7-9, with D unresolved. The CDR3 contains 13 residues. The germline V and J ends were trimmed by 8 bases and 2 bases, with 7 bases remaining between them. CDR1 and CDR2 (germline): SEHNR, FQNEAQ (reference sequence). The CDR3 nucleotides are TGTGCCAGCGATAGACCTGGGGCCAACGTCCTGACTTTC. Protein sequence: CASDRPGANVLTF.

The chain is built from TRBV29-1 and TRBJ1-2; tentative D call: TRBD1 (6 bases). Germline V CDR1 and CDR2: SQVTM, ANQGSEA. The CDR3 runs to 13 residues. Trimming pared 4 bases from V and 0 bases from J, leaving 9 bases between. The CDR3, as DNA: TGCAGCGTTGTCGGGGGCGCTAACTATGGCTACACCTTC. Its protein is CSVVGGANYGYTF.

The chain joins TRBV19 to TRBJ1-1, with D possibly matching TRBD1 (5 bases). V lost 4 bases and J 3 bases, leaving 12 bases between the germline ends. The CDR3 is made up of 14 amino acids. Germline V lookup: CDR1 LNHDA, CDR2 SQIVND (reference sequence). The CDR3 nucleotides read TGTGCCAGTAGTACGGGACGGTCCCACACTGAAGCTTTCTTT. Amino acid sequence: CASSTGRSHTEAFF.

This chain uses TRBV27 with TRBJ2-7; 9 bases agree with TRBD1. This CDR3 is 14 amino acids long. Trimming took 7 bases from V and 7 from J; bases not matched to a gene: 11. Germline V gene lookup returns CDR1 MNHEY and CDR2 SMNVEV (reference sequence). The CDR3 spells CASKPRTGVGEQYF. CDR3 DNA sequence: TGTGCCAGCAAACCAAGGACAGGGGTGGGGGAGCAGTACTTC.

The chain couples TRBV7-2 to TRBJ1-6; perhaps TRBD1 as D (5 bases). V was pared by 5 bases and J by 7 bases, with 12 bases between. Germline V gives CDR1 SGHTA, CDR2 FQGNSA. This CDR3 is 14 amino acids long. The CDR3 DNA sequence: TGTGCCAGCAGCCCCCCCGGGGCGAATTCACCCCTCCACTTT. It encodes CASSPPGANSPLHF.

The CDR3 region is CASSLVGRRYGYTF. DNA of the CDR3: TGTGCCAGCAGCTTAGTGGGACGGCGCTATGGCTACACCTTC. The chain uses TRBV7-9 and TRBJ1-2; D might be TRBD1 (5 bases). Germline V gene lookup returns CDR1 SEHNR and CDR2 FQNEAQ (reference sequence). The length of the CDR3 is 14 residues. The ends were cut back, 1 base at V and 4 bases at J, with 10 bases in the middle.

The V gene is TRBV18, the J gene TRBJ1-1; D not certain. V was trimmed by 2 bases and J by 2 bases, leaving 6 bases between them. The germline gives CDR1 KGHSH, CDR2 LQKENI. CDR3 length equals 13 residues. CDR3: CASSPIRNTEAFF. The CDR3 DNA sequence: TGTGCCAGCTCACCAATCCGAAACACTGAAGCTTTCTTT.